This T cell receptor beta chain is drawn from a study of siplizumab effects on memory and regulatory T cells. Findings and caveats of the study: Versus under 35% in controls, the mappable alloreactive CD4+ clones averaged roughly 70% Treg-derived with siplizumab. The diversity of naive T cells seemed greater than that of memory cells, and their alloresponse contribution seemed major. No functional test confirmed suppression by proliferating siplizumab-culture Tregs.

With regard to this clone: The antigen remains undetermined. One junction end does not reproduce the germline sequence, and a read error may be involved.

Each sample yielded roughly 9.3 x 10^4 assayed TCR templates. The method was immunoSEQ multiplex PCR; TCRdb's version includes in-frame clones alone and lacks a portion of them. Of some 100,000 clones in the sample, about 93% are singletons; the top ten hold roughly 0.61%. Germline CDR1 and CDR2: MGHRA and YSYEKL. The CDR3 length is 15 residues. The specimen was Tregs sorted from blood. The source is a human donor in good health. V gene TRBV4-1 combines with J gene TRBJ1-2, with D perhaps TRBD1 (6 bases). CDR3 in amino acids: CASSRNRAEHYGYTF. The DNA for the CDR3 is TGCGCCAGCAGCCGAAACAGGGCAGAGCACTACGGCTACACCTTC.